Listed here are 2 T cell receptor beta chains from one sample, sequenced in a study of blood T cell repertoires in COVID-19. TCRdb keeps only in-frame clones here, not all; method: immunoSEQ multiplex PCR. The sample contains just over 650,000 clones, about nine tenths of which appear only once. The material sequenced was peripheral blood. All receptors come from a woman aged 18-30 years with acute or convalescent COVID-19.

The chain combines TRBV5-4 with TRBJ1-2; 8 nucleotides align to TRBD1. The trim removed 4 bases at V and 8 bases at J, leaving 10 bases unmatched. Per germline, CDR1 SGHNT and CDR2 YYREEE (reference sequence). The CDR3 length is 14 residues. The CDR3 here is CASSLKLGQAGYTF. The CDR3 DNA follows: TGTGCCAGCAGCCTCAAGTTGGGACAGGCCGGCTACACCTTC.

In nucleotides, the CDR3 is TGTGCCAGCAGCTTAGGGGACAGGGATGGAACTGAAGCTTTCTTT. This sequence encodes CASSLGDRDGTEAFF. The chain couples TRBV7-9 to TRBJ1-1, with 9 bases lining up with TRBD1. CDR3 length equals 15 residues. V was pared by 1 base and J by 5 bases, with 5 bases of the junction left unmatched. Per germline, CDR1 SEHNR and CDR2 FQNEAQ (reference sequence). The full variable domain, with the rest looked up from reference TRBV7-9 and TRBJ1-1, is DTGVSQNPRHKITKRGQNVTFRCDPISEHNRLYWYRQTLGQGPEFLTYFQNEAQLEKSRLLSDRFSAERPKGSFSTLEIQRTEQGDSAMYLCASSLGDRDGTEAFFGQGTRLTVV.